This passage covers 3 T cell receptor beta chains from one sample sequenced in a study of T cells in localized non-small cell lung cancer. Assay: immunoSEQ multiplex PCR; the TCRdb copy retains only in-frame clones and omits some. The profile shows 30,000 to 45,000 clones, just over 90% of them singletons. The input for sequencing was peripheral blood, taken before any cancer treatment. These receptor sequences come from a female donor over 55 with stage I lung adenocarcinoma.

The chain links TRBV1 to TRBJ1-2; the table names TRBD1, a call not compared with the DNA. TRBV1 is an annotated pseudogene. CDR3 length equals 16 residues. The CDR3 DNA is TGCACCAGCAGCCAAGAGGTGACCAGGGGTGGCTATGGCTACACCTTC. Translated: CTSSQEVTRGGYGYTF.

This clone was seen a single time. V usage is TRBV18 and J usage is TRBJ1-4; possible D gene TRBD1, 5 bases. V lost 3 bases to trimming and J lost 5 bases, with 10 bases between them. The CDR3 length is 14 residues. Germline CDR1 KGHSH, CDR2 LQKENI. The DNA of the CDR3 is TGTGCCAGCTCACCGTCGCAGGGCAATGAAAAACTGTTTTTT. Protein sequence: CASSPSQGNEKLFF.

The CDR3 is CASIPGVYTGELFF. The CDR3 DNA sequence: TGTGCCAGCATTCCAGGGGTCTACACCGGGGAGCTGTTTTTT. The J gene is TRBJ2-2, the V gene TRBV6-5; a possible D gene is TRBD1 (6 bases). CDR1 and CDR2 from the germline V gene are MNHEY and SVGAGI. The CDR3 is 14 residues long. The V and J ends lost 7 bases and 3 bases respectively, with 12 bases between them.